This passage covers 9 T cell receptor beta chains from one sample sequenced in a study of T cell responses to AZD1222 COVID-19 vaccine. TCRdb's table, derived via immunoSEQ multiplex PCR, lists solely in-frame clones and lacks some. The sample has roughly 110,000 clones, roughly 90% seen once. The sequences come from peripheral blood, collected on day 0 of AZD1222 vaccination. The receptors derive from an adult in good health.

The V call is TRBV7-9, the J call TRBJ2-1, with D possibly called TRBD1 or TRBD2 (5 bases each). Germline V CDR1 and CDR2: SEHNR, FQNEAQ (reference sequence). V dropped 7 bases and J dropped 7 bases, with 14 bases sitting between them. CDR3 length: 13 residues. CDR3 DNA sequence: TGTGCCAGCACCTGGGGGAGTGCGAATGAGCAGTTCTTC. Protein product: CASTWGSANEQFF.

On this clone: Other DNA sequences from this sample encode an identical CDR3 as well. V is TRBV6-5 and J is TRBJ1-2; no reliable D call. Germline CDR1 MNHEY, CDR2 SVGAGI. This CDR3 region has 13 residues. V shed 2 bases and J shed 5 bases, with 9 bases lying between them. The CDR3 is CASSYGRGYGYTF. In DNA, the CDR3 is TGTGCCAGCAGTTACGGGCGGGGTTATGGCTACACCTTC.

V usage is TRBV11-3 and J usage is TRBJ1-1, with D perhaps TRBD1 (5 bases). The germline CDR1 and CDR2 sequences are SGHNT and YENEEA. V was clipped by 5 bases and J by 5 bases, with 18 bases between them. CDR3 length: 15 residues. The CDR3 nucleotides are TGTGCCAGCAGCATTGGGGACGGGAGGATAACTGAAGCTTTCTTT. Translation: CASSIGDGRITEAFF. The variable domain in full, with the rest retrieved from reference TRBV11-3 and TRBJ1-1, is EAGVVQSPRYKIIEKKQPVAFWCNPISGHNTLYWYLQNLGQGPELLIRYENEEAVDDSQLPKDRFSAERLKGVDSTLKIQPAELGDSAVYLCASSIGDGRITEAFFGQGTRLTVV.

V and J are TRBV11-3 and TRBJ2-3; 9 bases are shared with TRBD2. The length of the CDR3 is 16 residues. J was trimmed by 6 bases and V by 3 bases; bases with no gene match: 10. The V gene's germline CDR1 is SGHNT and CDR2 YENEEA. The CDR3 DNA is TGTGCCAGCAGCTTGAGAGTTAGCGGGAGTTCGGATACGCAGTATTTT. Amino acid sequence: CASSLRVSGSSDTQYF. The whole variable domain, remainder taken from reference TRBV11-3 and TRBJ2-3, is EAGVVQSPRYKIIEKKQPVAFWCNPISGHNTLYWYLQNLGQGPELLIRYENEEAVDDSQLPKDRFSAERLKGVDSTLKIQPAELGDSAVYLCASSLRVSGSSDTQYFGPGTRLTVL.

The rearrangement uses TRBV30 and TRBJ2-5; D assignment may be TRBD1 or TRBD2 (5 bases each). Trimming shortened V by 7 bases and J by 4 bases, and 19 bases separated the two germline ends. This CDR3 contains 14 residues. Germline assignment: CDR1 GTSNPN and CDR2 SVGIG (reference sequence). CDR3 sequence reads: CALTRWDGIETQYF. DNA of the CDR3: TGTGCCTTGACCCGGTGGGACGGAATAGAGACCCAGTACTTC.

The J gene is TRBJ2-1, the V gene TRBV4-2; D unresolved. The V gene's germline CDR1 is LGHNA and CDR2 YNFKEQ. Trimming removed 3 bases from V and 0 bases from J, with 12 bases in between. The CDR3 runs 16 residues. The CDR3 DNA reads TGTGCCAGCAGCCATTCATTGGCGAGCTCCTACAATGAGCAGTTCTTC. Amino acids: CASSHSLASSYNEQFF.

The chain employs TRBV7-9 and TRBJ1-6; 8 bases align to TRBD1. Germline CDR1 reads SEHNR; CDR2 reads FQNEAQ (reference sequence). Losses at the gene ends were 2 bases for V and 9 bases for J; bases not matched to a gene: 6. This CDR3 is 15 amino acids long. CDR3 in DNA: TGTGCCAGCAGCTTAAGCAGGGGGCAGGGTTCACCCCTCCACTTT. Translating it yields CASSLSRGQGSPLHF.

The chain recombines TRBV27 with TRBJ1-1; maybe TRBD1 (5 bases). Per the germline V gene, CDR1 is MNHEY and CDR2 is SMNVEV (reference sequence). The V gene lost 5 bases and the J gene lost 2 bases, with 15 bases spanning the gap. CDR3 length equals 15 residues. CDR3 protein: CASSGTENYNTEAFF. CDR3 DNA: TGTGCCAGCAGTGGGACGGAGAATTATAACACTGAAGCTTTCTTT.

The chain uses TRBV28 and TRBJ1-1; D is possibly TRBD1 (5 bases). Trimming took off 6 bases at V and 4 bases at J, with 15 bases between the two ends. Germline V lookup: CDR1 MDHEN, CDR2 SYDVKM. The CDR3 has 14 amino acids. This chain's CDR3 is CASRTRDLGTEAFF. CDR3 nucleotide sequence: TGTGCCAGCAGGACCAGGGACCTGGGCACTGAAGCTTTCTTT.